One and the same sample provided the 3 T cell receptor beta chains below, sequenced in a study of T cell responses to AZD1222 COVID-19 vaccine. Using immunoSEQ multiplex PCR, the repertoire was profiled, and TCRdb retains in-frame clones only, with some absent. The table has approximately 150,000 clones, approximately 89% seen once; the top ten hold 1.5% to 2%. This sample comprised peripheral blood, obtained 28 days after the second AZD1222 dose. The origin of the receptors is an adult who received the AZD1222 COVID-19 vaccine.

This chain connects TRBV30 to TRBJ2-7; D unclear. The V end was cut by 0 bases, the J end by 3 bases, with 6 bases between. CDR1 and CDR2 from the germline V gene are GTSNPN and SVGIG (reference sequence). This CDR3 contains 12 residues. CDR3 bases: TGTGCCTGGAGTGTGTTGGTCTACGAGCAGTACTTC. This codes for CAWSVLVYEQYF.

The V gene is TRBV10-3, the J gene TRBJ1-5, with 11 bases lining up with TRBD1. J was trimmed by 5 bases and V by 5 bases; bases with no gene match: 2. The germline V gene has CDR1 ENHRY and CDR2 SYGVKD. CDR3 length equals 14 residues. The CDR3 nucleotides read TGTGCCATCAGTCCGGGACAGGGGGATCAGCCCCAGCATTTT. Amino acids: CAISPGQGDQPQHF.

DNA of the CDR3: TGTGCCAGCAGCTTGGGAGCCAGGCCCTATGGCTACACCTTC. Amino acid sequence: CASSLGARPYGYTF. The chain combines TRBV5-4 with TRBJ1-2, with D unclear. The germline gives CDR1 SGHNT, CDR2 YYREEE (reference sequence). The CDR3 has 14 amino acids. The germline V and J ends were trimmed by 0 bases and 4 bases, with 10 bases remaining between them.